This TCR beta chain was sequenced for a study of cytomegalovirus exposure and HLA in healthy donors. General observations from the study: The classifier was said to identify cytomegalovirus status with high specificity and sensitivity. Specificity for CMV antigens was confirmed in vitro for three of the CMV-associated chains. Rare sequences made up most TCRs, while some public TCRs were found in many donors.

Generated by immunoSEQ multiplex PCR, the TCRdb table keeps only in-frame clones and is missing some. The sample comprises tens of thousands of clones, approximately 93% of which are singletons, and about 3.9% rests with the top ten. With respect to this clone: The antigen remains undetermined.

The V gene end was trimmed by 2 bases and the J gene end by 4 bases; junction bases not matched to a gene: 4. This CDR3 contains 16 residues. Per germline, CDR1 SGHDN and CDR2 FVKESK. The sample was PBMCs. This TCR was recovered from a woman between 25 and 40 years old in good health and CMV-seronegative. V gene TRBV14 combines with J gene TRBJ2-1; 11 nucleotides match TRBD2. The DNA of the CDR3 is TGTGCCAGCAGCCAAATCCGACTAGCGGGATACAATGAGCAGTTCTTC. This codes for CASSQIRLAGYNEQFF.